This entry is about one TCR beta chain. The antigen is undetermined. Use of 60 Vbeta and 13 Jbeta primers characterized the PCR. Using immunoSEQ multiplex PCR, the repertoire was profiled, and TCRdb retains in-frame clones only, with some absent. The sample contains some 180,000 clones, about 80% of which appear only once. The data stem from a study of cytomegalovirus exposure and HLA in healthy donors. Germline V gene sequence: CDR1 SNHLY, CDR2 FYNNEI. The trim removed 1 base at V and 1 base at J, leaving 6 bases unmatched. The CDR3 totals 16 residues. Study outcomes and limitations: There were a few CMV-associated chains whose specificity for CMV antigens was confirmed in vitro.

The sample taken for sequencing was PBMCs. This TCR was recovered from a woman aged 30 to 39 in good health and CMV-seronegative. The J gene is TRBJ1-1, the V gene TRBV2, with TRBD1 matching over 7 bases. The CDR3 nucleotides are TGTGCCAGCAGTGAAGGACCCGGGACAGCGAACACTGAAGCTTTCTTT. Protein product: CASSEGPGTANTEAFF.